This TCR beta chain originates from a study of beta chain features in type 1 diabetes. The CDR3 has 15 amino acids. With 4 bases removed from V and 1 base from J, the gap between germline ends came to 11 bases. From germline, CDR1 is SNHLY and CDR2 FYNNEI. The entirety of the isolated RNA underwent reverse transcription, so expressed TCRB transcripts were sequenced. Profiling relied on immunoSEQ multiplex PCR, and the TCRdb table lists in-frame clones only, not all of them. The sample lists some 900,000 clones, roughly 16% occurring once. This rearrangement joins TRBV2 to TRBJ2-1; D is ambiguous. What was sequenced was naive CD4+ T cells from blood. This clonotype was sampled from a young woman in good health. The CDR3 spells CASSGRFPSYNEQFF. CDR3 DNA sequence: TGTGCCAGCAGTGGGAGATTCCCTTCCTACAATGAGCAGTTCTTC.